These 19 T cell receptor beta chains came from one sample sequenced in a study of identical twins (dated by TCRdb to about 2016). Libraries were prepared through 5' RACE. Sequencing relied on an Illumina HiSeq 2000. TCRdb handled the public reads itself, with Q25 trimming in fastp and clone calling in MiXCR, and kept productive beta chains. A single entry per CDR3 protein holds the most common genes and DNA from its merged rows. The table for this sample lists over 200,000 distinct CDR3 sequences; under 12% of them were counted only once. The top ten clonotypes cover 9% to 10% of the sample. Sequenced input: memory T cells sorted from blood. The cell subset or site label, read with the paper, signifies: CD45RO+ enriched T cells. The receptors stem from a man over 45 in good health.

This clonotype was seen many times. As DNA, the CDR3 is TGTGCCAGTAGTATACGTAACGGAGATACGCAGTATTTT. It is translated as CASSIRNGDTQYF. J is TRBJ2-3 and V is TRBV19; D gene ambiguous. Trimming took off 2 bases at V and 5 bases at J, with 8 bases between the two ends. The CDR3 covers 13 residues. Germline CDR1 and CDR2: LNHDA and SQIVND (reference sequence).

In its sample, this clonotype was seen many times. This chain connects TRBV20-1 to TRBJ1-1; D remains unclear. Trimming removed 3 bases at V and 0 bases at J, with 14 bases between. Germline V gene lookup returns CDR1 DFQATT and CDR2 SNEGSKA (reference sequence). This CDR3 region has 15 residues. This chain's CDR3 is CSASRKGTMNTEAFF. The CDR3 DNA follows: TGCAGTGCTAGTAGAAAGGGAACCATGAACACTGAAGCTTTCTTT.

This clonotype was counted ten times or more. The chain is built from TRBV5-5 and TRBJ2-1, with TRBD2 matching 7 bases. The V gene's germline CDR1 is SGHKS and CDR2 YYEKEE (reference sequence). This CDR3 is 17 amino acids long. J gave up 4 bases and V 0 bases, and 10 bases lay outside the gene matches. The CDR3 is CASSLVGRLASYNEQFF. In DNA, the CDR3 is TGTGCCAGCAGCTTGGTCGGGCGACTAGCCTCGTACAATGAGCAGTTCTTC.

This clonotype was seen ten or more times. This chain links TRBV20-1 with TRBJ2-3; D possibly uses TRBD1 or TRBD2 (5 bases each). Trimming left V 5 bases short and J 6 bases short, with 24 bases between. The CDR3 is 16 amino acids. Germline CDR1 is DFQATT and CDR2 is SNEGSKA (reference sequence). CDR3 loop: CSASGTLSNIPDTQYF. The CDR3 nucleotides read TGCAGTGCTTCTGGGACCCTCTCCAACATTCCGGATACGCAGTATTTT.

The table lists this clonotype with a few counts. J is TRBJ2-3 and V is TRBV10-3; 8 nucleotides line up with TRBD2. Germline CDR1 and CDR2: ENHRY and SYGVKD. Trimming at V came to 8 bases and at J to 3 bases, leaving 10 bases not matched to a gene. The CDR3 loop spans 15 amino acids. CDR3: CAISLRGGLTDTQYF. CDR3 bases: TGTGCCATCTCGCTGCGCGGGGGGTTGACAGATACGCAGTATTTT.

This clonotype has a handful of counts. This chain connects TRBV9 to TRBJ1-2; 7 bases agree with TRBD1. V dropped 3 bases and J dropped 8; count of bases not matched to a gene: 10. CDR1 and CDR2 (germline): SGDLS, YYNGEE. The CDR3 is made up of 14 amino acids. DNA of the CDR3: TGTGCCAGCAGCGCCGGACAGGCGGTAAACGGCTACACCTTC. Its protein product is CASSAGQAVNGYTF.

The genes are TRBV20-1 and TRBJ2-7; no firm D call. This CDR3 spans 17 amino acids. The germline V and J ends were trimmed by 0 bases and 4 bases, with 22 bases remaining between them. The V gene's germline CDR1 is DFQATT and CDR2 SNEGSKA (reference sequence). CDR3 sequence (DNA): TGCAGTGCTAGAGATCGATTTCCGGACCTAAGGGCTTACGAGCAGTACTTC. Translation gives CSARDRFPDLRAYEQYF.

The J gene is TRBJ2-5, the V gene TRBV11-2; TRBD1 matches at 7 bases. The CDR3 sequence is 20 residues long. Germline CDR1 reads SGHAT; CDR2 reads FQNNGV. V lost 0 bases and J lost 2; bases outside the gene matches: 18. The CDR3 bases are TGTGCCAGCAGCTTAGAGGGCGTGCTATTTACTAGGACAGGTCAAGAGACCCAGTACTTC. Its translation: CASSLEGVLFTRTGQETQYF.

Comment on this clonotype: This sequence may be a read error, since a much larger clone differs from it by one base. The chain employs TRBV24-1 and TRBJ2-7; tentatively, D is TRBD1 (5 bases). The V and J ends lost 9 bases and 2 bases respectively, with 13 bases between them. CDR1 and CDR2 (germline): KGHDR, SFDVKD. CDR3 size: 13 residues. The CDR3 spells CATVTDTTYEQYF. The CDR3 DNA follows: TGTGCCACCGTGACGGACACAACCTACGAGCAGTACTTC.

This chain connects TRBV18 to TRBJ2-5, with D uncertain. The CDR3 contains 13 residues. Germline assignment: CDR1 KGHSH and CDR2 LQKENI. The V gene lost 4 bases and the J gene lost 5 bases, with 11 bases spanning the gap. This CDR3 is CASSRASRETQYF. CDR3 nucleotides: TGTGCCAGCTCACGGGCTAGTCGGGAGACCCAGTACTTC.

This clonotype was seen repeatedly, ten times or more. This rearrangement joins TRBV4-3 to TRBJ2-5; 7 bases align to TRBD1. Germline CDR1 and CDR2: LGHNA and YSLEER. V shed 1 base, J shed 5 bases, and the junction held 7 bases outside the gene matches. This CDR3 is 15 amino acids long. The CDR3 bases are TGCGCCAGCAGCCAAGGGGCAGGGGGAGAGGAGACCCAGTACTTC. This encodes CASSQGAGGEETQYF.

The gene calls are TRBV30 and TRBJ1-1; TRBD1 is a possible D gene (6 bases). This CDR3 contains 14 residues. V was cut by 0 bases and J by 5 bases, with 13 bases left in between. CDR1 is GTSNPN, CDR2 SVGIG, per germline (reference sequence). The CDR3: CAWSVLGGMTEAFF. In DNA, the CDR3 is TGTGCCTGGAGTGTTTTGGGGGGCATGACTGAAGCTTTCTTT. The full variable domain, with the rest looked up from reference TRBV30 and TRBJ1-1, is SQTIHQWPATLVQPVGSPLSLECTVEGTSNPNLYWYRQAAGRGLQLLFYSVGIGQISSEVPQNLSASRPQDRQFILSSKKLLLSDSGFYLCAWSVLGGMTEAFFGQGTRLTVV.

This clonotype came up a few times. The V and J genes are TRBV3-1 and TRBJ1-1; 7 bases fit TRBD1. The CDR3 has 14 residues. Germline CDR1 LGHDT, CDR2 YNNKEL (reference sequence). J was trimmed by 5 bases and V by 5 bases; bases with no gene match: 8. Written as DNA, the CDR3 is TGTGCCAGCAGCTTCACAGGGGTTGGGACTGAAGCTTTCTTT. Encoded protein: CASSFTGVGTEAFF.

As regards this clonotype: A read error is possible here, since a much larger clone lies one base away. The chain combines TRBV14 with TRBJ2-2; D is uncertain. Germline assignment: CDR1 SGHDN and CDR2 FVKESK. CDR3 length: 13 residues. The ends were cut back, 0 bases at V and 10 bases at J, with 9 bases in the middle. CDR3 nucleotides: TGTGCCAGCAGCCAAGAGAAGGCCGCGGAGCTGTTTTTT. It specifies CASSQEKAAELFF.

The chain carries TRBV6-2 or TRBV6-3 and TRBJ2-2, with D perhaps being TRBD1 or TRBD2 (5 bases each). CDR1 is MNHEY and CDR2 is SVGEGT in the germline V gene. V was shortened by 11 bases and J by 4 bases, with 14 bases between the two germline ends. CDR3 length: 13 residues. As DNA, the CDR3 is TGTGCCTCCGGGCAGGGAGTCACCGGGGAGCTGTTTTTT. The encoded protein is CASGQGVTGELFF.

This clonotype was observed a few times. The V and J genes are TRBV30 and TRBJ2-7, with D maybe TRBD1 (6 bases). The germline CDR1 and CDR2 sequences are GTSNPN and SVGIG (reference sequence). The CDR3 sequence is 15 residues long. V was pared by 4 bases and J by 6 bases, with 22 bases between. CDR3 nucleotides: TGTGCCTGGAACCCCGGGCTAGGGGGATATGGCGAGCAGTACTTC. Its translation is CAWNPGLGGYGEQYF.

The CDR3 loop reads CSAISSGRGTSNQPQHF. The CDR3 region has the DNA TGCAGTGCTATATCTTCGGGGAGGGGAACTAGCAATCAGCCCCAGCATTTT. J is TRBJ1-5 and V is TRBV20-1, with D maybe TRBD1 (5 bases). The CDR3 has 17 residues. Trimming cost V 4 bases and J 0 bases, with 19 bases left between them. Germline V gene lookup returns CDR1 DFQATT and CDR2 SNEGSKA (reference sequence).

This clonotype has just a few counts. The J gene is TRBJ1-1, the V gene TRBV20-1; D not certain. Looked up from germline, CDR1 is DFQATT and CDR2 is SNEGSKA (reference sequence). There are 14 residues in the CDR3. CDR3 amino acids: CRARRGGVNTEAFF. DNA of the CDR3: TGCAGGGCGAGGCGGGGAGGCGTGAACACTGAAGCTTTCTTT.

There are a few counts of this clonotype. V and J are TRBV4-3 and TRBJ2-4, with D perhaps TRBD2 (5 bases). Trimming took 1 base from V and 0 from J, leaving 19 bases between them. The V gene's germline CDR1 is LGHNA and CDR2 YSLEER. The CDR3 sequence is 19 residues long. In DNA, the CDR3 is TGCGCCAGCAGCCAAGCCCCCCGACTAACCCTTAGAGCCAAAAACATTCAGTACTTC. Its translation is CASSQAPRLTLRAKNIQYF.